This T cell receptor beta chain is from a study of T cell changes during pregnancy in multiple sclerosis. Sequencing used immunoSEQ multiplex PCR; TCRdb keeps in-frame clones, though not all of them. The table shows about 110,000 clones, with about nine tenths occurring only once. Trimming took 6 bases from V and 7 from J, leaving 4 bases between them. The CDR3 runs 10 residues. The germline gives CDR1 SEHNR, CDR2 FQNEAQ (reference sequence). The clonotype comes from a female donor with multiple sclerosis, enrolled in a pregnancy study. Sequences were derived from peripheral blood, sampled after pregnancy. The chain has TRBV7-9 and TRBJ2-1; the D is unclear. The DNA for the CDR3 is TGTGCCAGCAGTTCGAATGAGCAGTTCTTC. Translated, it gives CASSSNEQFF.